Listed below are T cell receptor beta chains from one sample, sequenced in a study of Ad26.COV2.S vaccination and SARS-CoV-2 variants. Repertoires were generated with immunoSEQ multiplex PCR, while TCRdb's copy carries only in-frame clones and drops some. The sample has approximately 340,000 clones, about 88% seen once. The sequenced sample was peripheral blood, obtained in a trial of Ad26.COV2.S vaccine versus placebo. Receptors were obtained from a person between 18 and 65 years old who received the Ad26.COV2.S COVID-19 vaccine or a placebo. The CDR3 runs from the conserved cysteine through the conserved F or W. The order of the fields is CDR3 length, V gene, clone size, J gene, D gene, CDR3 DNA, CDR3 protein. A D gene is named only where the DNA matches it firmly. Rows may omit the clone size; those that give it use once, few, many or a size class.

>16|TRBV4-3|-|TRBJ1-1|-
TGCGCCAGCAGCCAAGACTCAACACCAGGGGTTGGTGAAGCTTTCTTT
CASSQDSTPGVGEAFF
>15|TRBV5-6|-|TRBJ1-1|TRBD1
TGTGCCAGCAGCTACAGGGGGGGCGCAAAGACTGAAGCTTTCTTT
CASSYRGGAKTEAFF
>15|TRBV4-1|-|TRBJ2-1|-
TGCGCCAGCAGCCTGGCGAGGGGAATCTACAATGAGCAGTTCTTC
CASSLARGIYNEQFF
>14|TRBV4-3|once|TRBJ2-7|-
TGCGCCAGCAGCCAAAGGGCGAGGGAGGACGAGCAGTACTTC
CASSQRAREDEQYF
>17|TRBV27|-|TRBJ2-7|-
TGTGCCAGCAGTTTATCCGGGGGCAGGGGGTTGTCCTACGAGCAGTACTTC
CASSLSGGRGLSYEQYF
>12|TRBV3-1/TRBV3-2|-|TRBJ2-7|-
TGTGCCAGCAGCCAAAGGGACTACGAGCAGTACTTC
CASSQRDYEQYF
>14|TRBV10-1|-|TRBJ2-3|-
TGCGCCAGCAGGGAGATACGATACACAGATACGCAGTATTTT
CASREIRYTDTQYF
>13|TRBV7-8|-|TRBJ2-7|-
TGTGCCAGCAGCCGGGACAAGACCTACGAGCAGTACTTC
CASSRDKTYEQYF
>13|TRBV5-4|-|TRBJ2-5|TRBD2
TGTGCCAGCAAGCCTAGCGGGACGGAGACCCAGTACTTC
CASKPSGTETQYF
>11|TRBV12-3/TRBV12-4|-|TRBJ2-7|-
TGTGCCAGCAGTTTCCGGTCCGAGCAGTACTTC
CASSFRSEQYF
>14|TRBV6-5|-|TRBJ2-7|-
TGTGCCAGCAGTTACATGCCGGGACCCTACGAGCAGTACTTC
CASSYMPGPYEQYF
>17|TRBV27|once|TRBJ2-1|TRBD2
TGTGCCAGCAGTTCCCCGTACATTCGACTAGCGGGGGGACCGCAGTTCTTC
CASSSPYIRLAGGPQFF
>16|TRBV5-5|-|TRBJ2-3|-
TGTGCCAGCAGCTTTGCCCCTAGGGGTGAAGGCGTGACGCAGTATTTT
CASSFAPRGEGVTQYF
>12|TRBV12-5|-|TRBJ2-1|-
TGTGCTAGTGCTCCCCTGGGACTGAGGCAGTTCTTC
CASAPLGLRQFF
>15|TRBV10-3|-|TRBJ2-3|-
TGTGCCATCAGTGAACTAGCTCCGGACACAGATACGCAGTATTTT
CAISELAPDTDTQYF
>14|TRBV10-3|-|TRBJ1-1|TRBD1
TGTGCCATCAGAAACAGGGGAACTAACACTGAAGCTTTCTTT
CAIRNRGTNTEAFF
>16|TRBV28|-|TRBJ2-3|-
TGTGCCAGCAGTTCGCCGGGGGGAGGGGGGACAGATACGCAGTATTTT
CASSSPGGGGTDTQYF
>17|TRBV3-1/TRBV3-2|-|TRBJ1-3|-
TGTGCCAGCAGCCTCCAAACCTACACGTACTCTGGAAACACCATATATTTT
CASSLQTYTYSGNTIYF